This passage covers 19 T cell receptor beta chains from one sample sequenced in a study of blood T cell repertoires in COVID-19. TCRdb keeps only in-frame clones here, not all; method: immunoSEQ multiplex PCR. The sample gives about 160,000 clones, about four fifths of which show up once; approximately 11% is in the top ten. Sequenced sample: peripheral blood. Every receptor here comes from a man in his 60s with active or convalescent COVID-19.

The rearrangement uses TRBV19 and TRBJ2-2; D is ambiguous. V shed 4 bases and J shed 3 bases, with 12 bases lying between them. Germline CDR1 is LNHDA and CDR2 is SQIVND (reference sequence). The CDR3 is 15 residues long. The DNA for the CDR3 is TGTGCCAGTAGTAGGCAGGTACTTGACACCGGGGAGCTGTTTTTT. It translates to CASSRQVLDTGELFF.

In this sample, this clone turned up many times. V gene TRBV2 combines with J gene TRBJ2-6; D is perhaps TRBD2 (5 bases). Germline CDR1 is SNHLY and CDR2 is FYNNEI. The CDR3 runs to 18 residues. The V and J ends lost 5 bases and 0 bases respectively, with 17 bases between them. The chain's CDR3 is CASSIPPAGVSGANVLTF. The DNA of the CDR3 is TGTGCCAGCAGTATCCCCCCCGCGGGTGTCTCTGGGGCCAACGTCCTGACTTTC.

This chain links TRBV3-1 (or the pseudogene TRBV3-2) with TRBJ2-7; no clear D. Trimming left V 5 bases short and J 4 bases short, with 9 bases between. CDR1 and CDR2 from the germline V gene are LGHDT and YNNKEL (reference sequence). CDR3 length equals 12 residues. The CDR3: CASSVLTYEQYF. CDR3 sequence (DNA): TGTGCCAGCAGCGTACTAACTTACGAGCAGTACTTC.

V gene TRBV7-9 combines with J gene TRBJ2-5, with 10 bases matching TRBD2. Trimming took 5 bases from V and 5 from J; bases not matched to a gene: 20. Germline-derived CDR1 and CDR2 are SEHNR and FQNEAQ (reference sequence). The CDR3 is made up of 19 amino acids. CDR3 in amino acids: CASSSMVVLAGFTPETQYF. As DNA, the CDR3 is TGTGCCAGCAGCAGTATGGTCGTACTAGCGGGATTTACGCCGGAGACCCAGTACTTC.

This clone was detected only a few times. This chain uses TRBV14 with TRBJ1-6, with 7 bases aligning to TRBD1. The CDR3 runs to 15 residues. Trimming cost V 4 bases and J 7 bases; bases outside gene matches: 7. Germline-derived CDR1 and CDR2 are SGHDN and FVKESK. The CDR3: CASSLAGTANSPLHF. CDR3 nucleotide sequence: TGTGCCAGCAGCCTAGCCGGGACAGCCAATTCACCCCTCCACTTT.

This chain uses TRBV2 with TRBJ2-7; weak D call: TRBD2 (6 bases). V lost 4 bases and J lost 3, with 7 bases in between. CDR1 is SNHLY, CDR2 FYNNEI, per germline. This CDR3 spans 12 amino acids. The CDR3 region is CASSGTNYEQYF. The CDR3 DNA sequence: TGTGCCAGCAGTGGGACTAACTACGAGCAGTACTTC.

The CDR3 bases are TGTGCCAGCAGCCGTACTAGCGGGGAACCGAAAGAGCAGTTCTTC. The encoded protein is CASSRTSGEPKEQFF. V usage is TRBV5-4 and J usage is TRBJ2-1, with TRBD2 matching over 10 bases. The germline V gene has CDR1 SGHNT and CDR2 YYREEE (reference sequence). The CDR3 has 15 amino acids. V gave up 4 bases and J gave up 10 bases; unmatched junction bases: 11.

The chain joins TRBV27 to TRBJ2-1, with a tentative D call TRBD2 (6 bases). CDR1 MNHEY and CDR2 SMNVEV come from the germline V gene (reference sequence). Trimming took off 6 bases at V and 7 bases at J, with 19 bases between the two ends. CDR3 length: 15 amino acids. The CDR3 sequence is CASRVADPPGNEQFF. The DNA for the CDR3 is TGTGCCAGCAGGGTAGCGGACCCACCAGGGAATGAGCAGTTCTTC.

The rearrangement uses TRBV6-5 and TRBJ2-7; TRBD2 matches at 8 bases. CDR3 size: 15 residues. Unmatched junction bases numbered 7, after V lost 6 bases and J lost 0 bases. CDR1 is MNHEY and CDR2 is SVGAGI in the germline V gene. CDR3 bases: TGTGCCAGCAGCGATAGCGGGACGCCCTCCTACGAGCAGTACTTC. Its translation: CASSDSGTPSYEQYF.

This sequence joins TRBV3-1 (or the pseudogene TRBV3-2) and TRBJ2-7, with 10 bases lining up with TRBD2. V lost 0 bases to trimming and J lost 12 bases; unmatched junction nucleotides: 11. The CDR3 spans 15 residues. CDR1 is LGHDT, CDR2 YNNKEL, per germline (reference sequence). CDR3 nucleotide sequence: TGTGCCAGCAGCCAAGATCTGGGTAGCGGGAGGCCGGCGTACTTC. This gives the protein CASSQDLGSGRPAYF.

The gene calls are TRBV24-1 and TRBJ2-3, with 10 bases matching TRBD2. The germline V gene encodes CDR1 KGHDR and CDR2 SFDVKD. CDR3 length: 17 amino acids. Germline trimming cut 5 bases from V and 5 bases from J; bases unmatched to any gene: 12. This chain's CDR3 is CATSAPPRAGGVDTQYF. The CDR3, as DNA: TGTGCCACCAGTGCACCTCCTCGAGCGGGAGGGGTAGATACGCAGTATTTT.

The chain carries TRBV21-1 and TRBJ2-3; TRBD2 is the table's D call, not checked against the DNA. TRBV21-1 is a known pseudogene. The CDR3 has 15 residues. CDR3 sequence: CASSAGLAGVDTQYF. DNA for the CDR3: TGTGCCAGCAGCGCCGGACTAGCGGGAGTGGATACGCAGTATTTT.

The genes are TRBV6-6 and TRBJ2-3, with 7 bases fitting TRBD1. Per the germline V gene, CDR1 is MNHNY and CDR2 is SVGAGI (reference sequence). The CDR3 runs to 13 residues. V lost 7 bases and J lost 3; bases outside the gene matches: 4. The CDR3 loop reads CASKRDSTDTQYF. CDR3 in DNA: TGTGCCAGCAAACGGGACAGTACAGATACGCAGTATTTT.

The chain uses TRBV6-5 and TRBJ1-3; D perhaps matches TRBD1 (5 bases). The V gene's germline CDR1 is MNHEY and CDR2 SVGAGI. Trimming removed 7 bases at V and 0 bases at J, with 13 bases between. This CDR3 has 15 residues. CDR3 bases: TGTGCCAGCACTAGGGGACTGAGCTCTGGAAACACCATATATTTT. Translation gives CASTRGLSSGNTIYF.

The chain carries TRBV7-9 and TRBJ2-1; TRBD2 is a possible D gene (6 bases). The ends were cut back, 5 bases at V and 4 bases at J, with 15 bases in the middle. The V gene's germline CDR1 is SEHNR and CDR2 FQNEAQ (reference sequence). The CDR3 is 15 amino acids. CDR3 bases: TGTGCCAGCAGCCTGGCACTAGCCAGGTACAATGAGCAGTTCTTC. Its translation is CASSLALARYNEQFF.

This clone was found once. The CDR3 protein is CASSAGDALRKAFF. The CDR3 nucleotides read TGTGCCAGCAGCGCGGGGGACGCCCTTAGGAAAGCTTTCTTT. The chain has TRBV9 and TRBJ1-1, with D maybe TRBD1 (5 bases). V dropped 3 bases and J dropped 9 bases, with 18 bases sitting between them. The CDR3 length is 14 residues. Looked up from germline, CDR1 is SGDLS and CDR2 is YYNGEE.

J is TRBJ2-7 and V is TRBV3-1 (or the pseudogene TRBV3-2), with 10 bases that match TRBD1. V was clipped by 2 bases and J by 5 bases; unmatched bases: 6. Germline V lookup: CDR1 LGHDT, CDR2 YNNKEL (reference sequence). The CDR3 runs to 15 residues. CDR3 sequence: CASSQRGQGIDEQYF. The CDR3 DNA follows: TGTGCCAGCAGCCAAAGGGGACAGGGGATCGACGAGCAGTACTTC.

This clone was recorded only once. CDR3: CASSARRLNTEAFF. The CDR3 coding sequence is TGTGCCAGCAGTGCGCGGCGGTTGAACACTGAAGCTTTCTTT. The J gene is TRBJ1-1, the V gene TRBV2; D gene uncertain. There are 14 residues in the CDR3. Germline lookup yields CDR1 SNHLY and CDR2 FYNNEI. Trimming removed 4 bases from V and 0 bases from J, with 9 bases in between.

This clone was seen just once. The chain combines TRBV5-5 with TRBJ1-3, with TRBD1 matching 7 bases. CDR3 size: 16 residues. Per the germline V gene, CDR1 is SGHKS and CDR2 is YYEKEE (reference sequence). The junction had 7 bases not matched to a gene; V was cut back by 4 bases and J by 0 bases. CDR3 residues: CASSRDRSFSGNTIYF. Here the CDR3 DNA reads TGTGCCAGCAGCCGGGACAGATCCTTCTCTGGAAACACCATATATTTT.